The next 30 T cell receptor beta chains were all read from a single sample in a study of Ad26.COV2.S vaccination and SARS-CoV-2 variants (TCRdb year 2021). This specimen's treatment or condition label, interpreted: roughly 20 received Ad26.COV2.S at low or high dose, single or two shots; about 5 received placebo; per-sample allocation not given. For vaccine and placebo recipients, repertoires were sequenced using samples collected on day 63 after the first injection. Library construction relied on the immunoSEQ multiplex PCR assay. Held by TCRdb, this immuneACCESS table contains in-frame sequences only and omits some clones. Under half of the omission traces to an unresolved V gene where checked; the cause of the rest is unknown. The sample table records some 410,000 clones; over 80% of these occur just once. The ten biggest clones cover about 1.7% of the sample. Specimen: peripheral blood, collected in a trial of Ad26.COV2.S vaccine versus placebo. Every receptor here comes from a person between 18 and 65 years old who received the Ad26.COV2.S COVID-19 vaccine or a placebo.

This chain uses TRBV27 with TRBJ2-7; D possibly corresponds to TRBD2 (6 bases). The V gene's germline CDR1 is MNHEY and CDR2 SMNVEV (reference sequence). The CDR3 spans 15 residues. Trimming removed 0 bases at V and 0 bases at J, with 9 bases between. CDR3 in DNA: TGTGCCAGCAGTTTATCCGGGACTCTCTCCTACGAGCAGTACTTC. Its protein is CASSLSGTLSYEQYF.

DNA for the CDR3: TGTGCCAGCAGTTTATCCGCTGGAAACACCATATATTTT. This encodes CASSLSAGNTIYF. V gene TRBV12-3 or TRBV12-4 combines with J gene TRBJ1-3; D not certain. The V and J ends lost 2 bases and 2 bases respectively, with 4 bases between them. This CDR3 is built from 13 residues.

The CDR3 DNA is TGTGCCAGCAGTTATCGGGACAGTAGCAATCAGCCCCAGCATTTT. Its protein product is CASSYRDSSNQPQHF. The chain is built from TRBV28 and TRBJ1-5; 7 nucleotides agree with TRBD1. Unmatched junction bases numbered 3, after V lost 4 bases and J lost 0 bases. CDR3 length equals 15 residues. The germline CDR1 and CDR2 sequences are MDHEN and SYDVKM.

The genes are TRBV7-2 and TRBJ1-1; TRBD1 is a possible D gene (5 bases). Germline loops: CDR1 SGHTA, CDR2 FQGNSA. Trimming shortened V by 3 bases and J by 6 bases, and 11 bases separated the two germline ends. This CDR3 has 13 residues. The CDR3 reads CASSFQGGPEAFF. CDR3 coding DNA: TGTGCCAGCAGCTTCCAGGGAGGGCCTGAAGCTTTCTTT.

J is TRBJ1-4 and V is TRBV7-8; D gene ambiguous. Per the germline V gene, CDR1 is SGHVS and CDR2 is FQNEAQ. The germline V and J ends were trimmed by 0 bases and 0 bases, with 20 bases remaining between them. CDR3 size: 20 residues. CDR3 residues: CASSLARLGIPGATNEKLFF. CDR3 sequence (DNA): TGTGCCAGCAGCTTAGCGCGGTTGGGAATACCTGGGGCAACTAATGAAAAACTGTTTTTT.

The genes are TRBV6-2 or TRBV6-3 and TRBJ1-2; 9 bases match TRBD1. The V segment lost 0 bases and the J segment 6 bases; nucleotides outside the gene matches: 2. From germline, CDR1 is MNHEY and CDR2 SVGEGT. The CDR3 consists of 14 residues. The CDR3 spells CASSYSGTGHGYTF. The CDR3 bases are TGTGCCAGCAGTTACTCCGGGACAGGGCATGGCTACACCTTC.

The chain has TRBV4-3 and TRBJ2-6, with D possibly being TRBD1 (7 bases). The CDR3 covers 22 residues. The V gene lost 4 bases and the J gene lost 0 bases, with 28 bases spanning the gap. Germline V gene data show CDR1 as LGHNA and CDR2 as YSLEER. The CDR3 loop is CASSPLPTGAGPSSSGANVLTF. In nucleotides, the CDR3 is TGCGCCAGCAGCCCCTTACCTACAGGGGCGGGACCCTCAAGCTCTGGGGCCAACGTCCTGACTTTC.

The chain links TRBV15 to TRBJ1-1; the D gene is possibly TRBD1 (6 bases). The germline V gene has CDR1 LNHNV and CDR2 YYDKDF (reference sequence). The CDR3 is 14 amino acids. The V end was cut by 3 bases, the J end by 6 bases, with 14 bases between. The CDR3 loop reads CATSSGGRGAEAFF. The DNA for the CDR3 is TGTGCCACCAGCAGTGGGGGGCGGGGTGCTGAAGCTTTCTTT.

This chain connects TRBV18 to TRBJ2-7; 10 nucleotides line up with TRBD1. The CDR3 loop spans 19 amino acids. J gave up 0 bases and V 6 bases, and 17 bases lay outside the gene matches. The germline gives CDR1 KGHSH, CDR2 LQKENI. The CDR3 bases are TGTGCCAGCTCCCCTCTCCGAGACAGGGGGCTGGGGAGCTCCTACGAGCAGTACTTC. Residues: CASSPLRDRGLGSSYEQYF.

The rearrangement joins TRBV11-2 to TRBJ1-1; D may be TRBD1 (5 bases). CDR3 length: 13 amino acids. V was cut by 3 bases and J by 7 bases, with 12 bases left in between. In germline, CDR1 is SGHAT, CDR2 FQNNGV. As DNA, the CDR3 is TGTGCCAGCAGCTTCGGGGGGGGATATGAAGCTTTCTTT. Translated, it gives CASSFGGGYEAFF.

The J gene is TRBJ1-2, the V gene TRBV6-2 or TRBV6-3; D is unresolved. This CDR3 contains 14 residues. The V gene's germline CDR1 is MNHEY and CDR2 SVGEGT. V gave up 6 bases and J gave up 0 bases, with 11 bases separating them. CDR3 bases: TGTGCCAGCAGCCCCGTCTCCACTAACTATGGCTACACCTTC. Residues: CASSPVSTNYGYTF.

V gene TRBV9 combines with J gene TRBJ2-3; D gene uncertain. Trimming stripped 0 bases from V and 0 bases from J, with 8 bases between. CDR3 length equals 15 residues. Looked up from germline, CDR1 is SGDLS and CDR2 is YYNGEE. The CDR3 bases are TGTGCCAGCAGCGTAGACCTTACTAGCACAGATACGCAGTATTTT. Translation: CASSVDLTSTDTQYF.

V and J are TRBV7-2 and TRBJ2-2; D tentatively reads TRBD1 or TRBD2 (5 bases each). The germline CDR1 and CDR2 sequences are SGHTA and FQGNSA. The CDR3 totals 17 residues. The V and J ends lost 3 bases and 0 bases respectively, with 14 bases between them. CDR3 in amino acids: CASSFGGRRANTGELFF. The CDR3 bases are TGTGCCAGCAGCTTTGGGGGACGACGGGCGAACACCGGGGAGCTGTTTTTT.

The chain carries TRBV19 and TRBJ1-2, with a tentative D call TRBD1 (6 bases). Trimming took off 5 bases at V and 7 bases at J, with 11 bases between the two ends. The CDR3 runs to 12 residues. Germline lookup yields CDR1 LNHDA and CDR2 SQIVND (reference sequence). The CDR3 coding sequence is TGTGCCAGTAGTGGACAGCTCGGTGGCTACACCTTC. It specifies CASSGQLGGYTF.

This clone has only one observation. The chain links TRBV7-2 to TRBJ1-5, with 7 bases that match TRBD1. Germline assignment: CDR1 SGHTA and CDR2 FQGNSA. V shed 2 bases and J 3 bases; nucleotides not matched to a gene: 4. The CDR3 has 15 residues. CDR3 sequence: CASSLWGTDNQPQHF. Here the CDR3 DNA reads TGTGCCAGCAGCTTATGGGGGACAGACAATCAGCCCCAGCATTTT. The variable domain in full, completed from reference TRBV7-2 and TRBJ1-5, reads GAGVSQSPSNKVTEKGKDVELRCDPISGHTALYWYRQSLGQGLEFLIYFQGNSAPDKSGLPSDRFSAERTGGSVSTLTIQRTQQEDSAVYLCASSLWGTDNQPQHFGDGTRLSIL.

The V call is TRBV4-1, the J call TRBJ1-1; TRBD1 matches at 7 bases. There are 14 residues in the CDR3. The junction had 4 bases not matched to a gene; V was cut back by 0 bases and J by 6 bases. CDR1 is MGHRA and CDR2 is YSYEKL in the germline V gene. For the CDR3, the DNA is TGCGCCAGCAGCCAAGATGATACAGGGGCTGAAGCTTTCTTT. It specifies CASSQDDTGAEAFF.

This clone was detected only once. This chain joins TRBV5-4 and TRBJ2-2; D not resolved. V was clipped by 2 bases and J by 4 bases, with 6 bases between them. This CDR3 has 13 amino acids. CDR1 and CDR2 (germline): SGHNT, YYREEE (reference sequence). The CDR3 loop is CASSLLSTGELFF. The DNA for the CDR3 is TGTGCCAGCAGCTTATTAAGCACCGGGGAGCTGTTTTTT.

This rearrangement joins TRBV5-6 to TRBJ1-5; a weak D match, TRBD1 (6 bases). The length of the CDR3 is 15 residues. Trimming removed 6 bases from V and 3 bases from J, with 16 bases in between. Germline assignment: CDR1 SGHDT and CDR2 YYEEEE. The CDR3 coding sequence is TGTGCCAGCACCTCTACAGGGTTATTCAATCAGCCCCAGCATTTT. This encodes CASTSTGLFNQPQHF.

In this sample, this clone turned up once. The chain is built from TRBV5-4 and TRBJ1-2; a weak D match, TRBD1 (5 bases). Trimming removed 4 bases from V and 5 bases from J, with 18 bases in between. The CDR3 contains 15 residues. Germline V gene data show CDR1 as SGHNT and CDR2 as YYREEE (reference sequence). CDR3 region: CASSQWRGTVYGYTF. CDR3 in DNA: TGTGCCAGCAGCCAGTGGCGGGGGACGGTGTATGGCTACACCTTC.

The chain joins TRBV18 to TRBJ2-2; D possibly matches TRBD1 or TRBD2 (5 bases each). The CDR3 covers 17 residues. Germline CDR1 and CDR2: KGHSH and LQKENI. V lost 1 base and J lost 6, with 18 bases in between. DNA for the CDR3: TGTGCCAGCTCACCACTCGGGACCCCCGAACGGGCCGGGGAGCTGTTTTTT. Protein: CASSPLGTPERAGELFF.

J is TRBJ2-5 and V is TRBV27, with 11 bases matching TRBD2. Trimming removed 6 bases from V and 5 bases from J; junction bases left unmatched: 11. The germline V gene has CDR1 MNHEY and CDR2 SMNVEV (reference sequence). The CDR3 runs to 16 residues. The CDR3 sequence is CASSPLGLAGGETQYF. Written as DNA, the CDR3 is TGTGCCAGCAGCCCACTCGGACTAGCGGGCGGTGAGACCCAGTACTTC.

The rearrangement links TRBV5-1 to TRBJ2-6, with D unclear. The germline V gene has CDR1 SGHRS and CDR2 YFSETQ. The CDR3 totals 16 residues. Between the trimmed V and J ends, which lost 0 bases and 0 bases, there was a span of 7 bases. This CDR3 reads CASSLDTASGANVLTF. CDR3 nucleotides: TGCGCCAGCAGCTTGGACACTGCCTCTGGGGCCAACGTCCTGACTTTC.

The chain has TRBV7-9 and TRBJ2-3; D uncertain. Deletions cut 5 bases from V and 2 bases from J, with 8 bases between. Germline V gives CDR1 SEHNR, CDR2 FQNEAQ (reference sequence). The CDR3 totals 13 residues. The CDR3 coding sequence is TGTGCCAGCAGCAGAGGTTCCACAGATACGCAGTATTTT. Translated, it gives CASSRGSTDTQYF.

V and J are TRBV7-8 and TRBJ2-7; D is unclear. The CDR3 has 15 residues. Per germline, CDR1 SGHVS and CDR2 FQNEAQ. V was shortened by 1 base and J by 2 bases, with 12 bases between the two germline ends. The CDR3 reads CASSLVSGMAYEQYF. The CDR3 DNA is TGTGCCAGCAGCTTAGTATCTGGGATGGCCTACGAGCAGTACTTC.

V is TRBV7-2 and J is TRBJ2-3; the D is unclear. CDR3 length: 13 amino acids. Trimming pared 5 bases from V and 4 bases from J, leaving 10 bases between. Germline lookup yields CDR1 SGHTA and CDR2 FQGNSA. This CDR3 is CASSLLRADTQYF. The CDR3 coding sequence is TGTGCCAGCAGCCTCCTTCGGGCAGATACGCAGTATTTT.

This rearrangement joins TRBV5-5 to TRBJ1-1; D is possibly TRBD1 (5 bases). The germline V gene has CDR1 SGHKS and CDR2 YYEKEE (reference sequence). The CDR3 spans 14 residues. Trimming removed 4 bases at V and 7 bases at J, with 17 bases between. Here the CDR3 DNA reads TGTGCCAGCAGCCCATTTTTTCGGGGGATTGAAGCTTTCTTT. It translates to CASSPFFRGIEAFF. The variable domain in full, completed from reference TRBV5-5 and TRBJ1-1, reads DAGVTQSPTHLIKTRGQQVTLRCSPISGHKSVSWYQQVLGQGPQFIFQYYEKEERGRGNFPDRFSARQFPNYSSELNVNALLLGDSALYLCASSPFFRGIEAFFGQGTRLTVV.

The chain recombines TRBV10-1 with TRBJ2-3; D possibly corresponds to TRBD2 (5 bases). The CDR3 spans 14 residues. Germline loops: CDR1 WNHNN, CDR2 SYGVQD (reference sequence). V was cut by 2 bases and J by 6 bases, with 12 bases left in between. The CDR3 DNA follows: TGCGCCAGCAGTGAGGGAGTAGCGCGTGATACGCAGTATTTT. Protein: CASSEGVARDTQYF.

This chain links TRBV19 with TRBJ2-5; 11 bases map to TRBD2. The germline V gene has CDR1 LNHDA and CDR2 SQIVND (reference sequence). The CDR3 loop spans 15 amino acids. V lost 3 bases, J lost 4 bases, and 4 bases stayed unmatched. CDR3: CASSMLAGGTETQYF. The DNA of the CDR3 is TGTGCCAGTAGTATGCTAGCGGGGGGAACAGAGACCCAGTACTTC.

The chain joins TRBV7-2 to TRBJ2-7; 11 bases map to TRBD2. This CDR3 spans 14 amino acids. V shed 6 bases and J 4 bases; nucleotides not matched to a gene: 5. Germline CDR1 reads SGHTA; CDR2 reads FQGNSA. The CDR3 region is CASSTLAGVYEQYF. In DNA form, the CDR3 reads TGTGCCAGCAGTACACTAGCGGGGGTGTACGAGCAGTACTTC.

The CDR3 DNA reads TGTGCCAGCAGCGCCGGGACAGGGAACACCGGGGAGCTGTTTTTT. It encodes CASSAGTGNTGELFF. The chain carries TRBV7-2 and TRBJ2-2; 8 positions match TRBD1. The CDR3 consists of 15 residues. The V gene's germline CDR1 is SGHTA and CDR2 FQGNSA. V shed 5 bases and J 1 base; nucleotides not matched to a gene: 3.